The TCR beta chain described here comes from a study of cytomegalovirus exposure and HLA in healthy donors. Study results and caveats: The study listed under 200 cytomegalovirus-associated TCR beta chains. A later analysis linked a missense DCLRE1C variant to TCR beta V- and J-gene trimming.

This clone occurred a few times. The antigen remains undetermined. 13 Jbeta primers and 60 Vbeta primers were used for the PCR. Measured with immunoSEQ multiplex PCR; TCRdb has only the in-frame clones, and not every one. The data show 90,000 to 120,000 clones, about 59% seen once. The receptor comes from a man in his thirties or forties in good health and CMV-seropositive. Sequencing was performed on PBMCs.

The CDR3 DNA follows: TGTGCCAGCAGCGAGGGACAGGGAGTGTACGCCAAAAACATTCAGTACTTC. Amino acids: CASSEGQGVYAKNIQYF. The rearrangement links TRBV9 to TRBJ2-4; 9 bases are a match to TRBD1. With 3 bases clipped from V and 1 base from J, the junction kept 8 bases outside the gene matches. Looked up from germline, CDR1 is SGDLS and CDR2 is YYNGEE. The CDR3 extends over 17 amino acids.